Each of the 17 T cell receptor beta chains below was sequenced from the same sample in a study of CD4 T cells in relation to SARS-CoV-2 and coronaviruses. These receptors are not linked to any known antigen. TCRdb's table, derived via immunoSEQ multiplex PCR, lists solely in-frame clones and lacks some. This table has 43,000 or so clones, over 75% appearing once. The sequencing input was naive CD4+ T cells from PBMCs, cultured in vitro. This sample's subset: naive CD4+ T cells isolated by negative enrichment. The receptors were gathered from an adult with COVID-19.

V and J are TRBV28 and TRBJ2-3; D not resolved. Trimming left V 3 bases short and J 3 bases short, with 1 base between. The CDR3 extends over 11 amino acids. Looked up from germline, CDR1 is MDHEN and CDR2 is SYDVKM. CDR3 sequence: CASSFTDTQYF. The CDR3 nucleotides are TGTGCCAGCAGTTTTACAGATACGCAGTATTTT.

The rearrangement uses TRBV5-1 and TRBJ2-1, with D tentatively TRBD2 (6 bases). Trimming stripped 3 bases from V and 0 bases from J, with 13 bases between. This CDR3 is 16 amino acids long. Per the germline V gene, CDR1 is SGHRS and CDR2 is YFSETQ. The CDR3 reads CASSSIGSHSYNEQFF. The CDR3 DNA reads as TGCGCCAGCAGCTCCATCGGGAGCCACTCCTACAATGAGCAGTTCTTC.

This chain connects TRBV27 to TRBJ2-6, with no clear D. Germline CDR1 and CDR2: MNHEY and SMNVEV (reference sequence). CDR3 length: 15 residues. Trimming removed 5 bases at V and 4 bases at J, with 12 bases between. Here the CDR3 DNA reads TGTGCCAGCAGTAACACTCGTCCCGGGGCCAACGTCCTGACTTTC. Encoded protein: CASSNTRPGANVLTF.

To note about this clone: Distinct nucleotide sequences in the sample also encode this CDR3. The chain carries TRBV7-3 and TRBJ2-1; D unresolved. Trimming removed 2 bases at V and 8 bases at J, with 16 bases between. Germline V lookup: CDR1 SGHTA, CDR2 FQGTGA. The length of the CDR3 is 15 residues. CDR3 DNA sequence: TGTGCCAGCAGCTTAGGTGGGCTTTCCGGCTATGAGCAGTTCTTC. This codes for CASSLGGLSGYEQFF.

This sequence joins TRBV4-1 and TRBJ2-7; TRBD2 might be the D (5 bases). Between the trimmed V and J ends, which lost 2 bases and 3 bases, there was a span of 11 bases. Germline-derived CDR1 and CDR2 are MGHRA and YSYEKL. The CDR3 extends over 14 amino acids. The CDR3 DNA reads TGCGCCAGCAGCCAAACAGAGGGAAACTACGAGCAGTACTTC. It codes for CASSQTEGNYEQYF.

The rearrangement links TRBV5-4 to TRBJ2-1; maybe TRBD2 (7 bases). Looked up from germline, CDR1 is SGHNT and CDR2 is YYREEE (reference sequence). This CDR3 has 16 residues. Trimming took 5 bases from V and 1 from J, leaving 16 bases between them. The CDR3 DNA sequence: TGTGCCAGCAGAACGAGGGGGGGAGGATCCTACAATGAGCAGTTCTTC. It translates to CASRTRGGGSYNEQFF.

The chain joins TRBV14 to TRBJ2-7; TRBD2 is a possible D gene (6 bases). Germline V gene data show CDR1 as SGHDN and CDR2 as FVKESK. V gave up 2 bases and J gave up 3 bases, with 14 bases separating them. The CDR3 has 15 amino acids. CDR3 residues: CASSQTGGSLYEQYF. The CDR3 DNA is TGTGCCAGCAGCCAAACAGGAGGGTCACTCTACGAGCAGTACTTC.

The rearrangement joins TRBV12-3 or TRBV12-4 to TRBJ2-6; D is undetermined. Trimming cost V 10 bases and J 7 bases, with 14 bases left between them. This CDR3 contains 13 residues. CDR3 protein: CATGLHTANVLTF. CDR3 DNA sequence: TGTGCCACTGGGCTTCACACCGCCAACGTCCTGACTTTC.

This clone was observed a handful of times. The chain uses TRBV6-5 and TRBJ2-7, with D perhaps assigned TRBD1 or TRBD2 (5 bases each). The CDR3 has 12 amino acids. Germline CDR1 MNHEY, CDR2 SVGAGI. V lost 0 bases and J 6 bases, leaving 6 bases between the germline ends. DNA for the CDR3: TGTGCCAGCAGTTACTCGGGACGCGAGCAGTACTTC. Translated: CASSYSGREQYF.

The V gene is TRBV27, the J gene TRBJ1-5, with D perhaps TRBD1 (5 bases). The V end lost 2 bases, the J end lost 0 bases, and 5 bases lay between the germline ends. The CDR3 is 14 amino acids. Germline CDR1 reads MNHEY; CDR2 reads SMNVEV (reference sequence). CDR3 in amino acids: CASSLQGSNQPQHF. CDR3 sequence (DNA): TGTGCCAGCAGTTTACAGGGTAGCAATCAGCCCCAGCATTTT.

CDR3 protein: CASSSGGGYNEQFF. CDR3 in DNA: TGTGCCAGCAGTTCCGGGGGAGGTTACAATGAGCAGTTCTTC. The rearrangement uses TRBV27 and TRBJ2-1; TRBD2 might be the D (6 bases). The V end was cut by 4 bases, the J end by 4 bases, with 11 bases between. CDR3 length: 14 residues. The germline CDR1 and CDR2 sequences are MNHEY and SMNVEV (reference sequence).

This chain joins TRBV7-9 and TRBJ2-1; D gene ambiguous. V gave up 1 base and J gave up 3 bases, with 4 bases separating them. The CDR3 runs to 13 residues. Germline values: CDR1 SEHNR, CDR2 FQNEAQ (reference sequence). The CDR3 nucleotides read TGTGCCAGCAGCTTAGGACACTACAATGAGCAGTTCTTC. Translating gives CASSLGHYNEQFF.

The CDR3 DNA follows: TGTGCCAGCAGCGCAGGTGCGTCGTCCGAGCAGTACTTC. Amino acid sequence: CASSAGASSEQYF. This chain links TRBV7-9 with TRBJ2-7; no reliable D call. The CDR3 length is 13 residues. V shed 5 bases and J shed 6 bases, with 14 bases lying between them. Germline CDR1 SEHNR, CDR2 FQNEAQ (reference sequence).

The J gene is TRBJ2-1, the V gene TRBV6-1; 8 positions agree with TRBD2. J was trimmed by 3 bases and V by 4 bases; bases with no gene match: 11. The CDR3 is 17 amino acids. Per the germline V gene, CDR1 is MNHNS and CDR2 is SASEGT. CDR3 amino acids: CASSAPPASGFYNEQFF. DNA of the CDR3: TGTGCCAGCAGTGCACCCCCGGCTAGCGGGTTCTACAATGAGCAGTTCTTC.

V usage is TRBV7-2 and J usage is TRBJ2-5; D unresolved. CDR1 SGHTA and CDR2 FQGNSA come from the germline V gene. Between the trimmed V and J ends, which lost 3 bases and 7 bases, there was a span of 12 bases. The CDR3 is 13 residues long. CDR3 residues: CASSLFSWGTQYF. DNA for the CDR3: TGTGCCAGCAGCTTGTTTTCATGGGGGACCCAGTACTTC.

This clone appeared once. This chain uses TRBV3-1 (or the pseudogene TRBV3-2) with TRBJ2-3; 11 bases agree with TRBD2. V shed 3 bases, J shed 3 bases, and the junction held 2 bases outside the gene matches. The CDR3 totals 15 residues. CDR1 is LGHDT, CDR2 YNNKEL, per germline (reference sequence). The CDR3 loop is CASSQTSGTTDTQYF. CDR3 bases: TGTGCCAGCAGCCAGACTAGCGGGACAACAGATACGCAGTATTTT.

The CDR3 DNA sequence: TGTGCCAGCAGCCCAGGCAGGACCTTTAATGAAAAACTGTTTTTT. Translating gives CASSPGRTFNEKLFF. The chain couples TRBV11-2 to TRBJ1-4, with D unclear. V lost 5 bases and J 4 bases, leaving 14 bases between the germline ends. This CDR3 has 15 amino acids. Per germline, CDR1 SGHAT and CDR2 FQNNGV.